This TCR beta chain was observed in a study of cytomegalovirus exposure and HLA in healthy donors. Overall study results and limits: Rarity marked most TCR sequences, yet some public TCRs occurred in many donors. Testing in vitro showed a few CMV-associated chains specific for CMV antigens. The study flagged about 150 TCR beta chains as cytomegalovirus-associated.

Method: immunoSEQ multiplex PCR; TCRdb's copy keeps in-frame clones and lacks some. The sample holds about 180,000 clones, around 87% seen once. The germline gives CDR1 MNHNS, CDR2 SASEGT. Trimming left V 1 base short and J 5 bases short, with 11 bases between. The CDR3 is 14 residues long. In regard to this clone: The antigen is not known.

Source material: PBMCs. This receptor was taken from a young woman in good health and CMV-seronegative. The chain uses TRBV6-1 and TRBJ1-2, with a tentative D call TRBD1 (5 bases). In DNA, the CDR3 is TGTGCCAGCAGTGAAGAACAGGAGGGGTATGGCTACACCTTC. Protein sequence: CASSEEQEGYGYTF.